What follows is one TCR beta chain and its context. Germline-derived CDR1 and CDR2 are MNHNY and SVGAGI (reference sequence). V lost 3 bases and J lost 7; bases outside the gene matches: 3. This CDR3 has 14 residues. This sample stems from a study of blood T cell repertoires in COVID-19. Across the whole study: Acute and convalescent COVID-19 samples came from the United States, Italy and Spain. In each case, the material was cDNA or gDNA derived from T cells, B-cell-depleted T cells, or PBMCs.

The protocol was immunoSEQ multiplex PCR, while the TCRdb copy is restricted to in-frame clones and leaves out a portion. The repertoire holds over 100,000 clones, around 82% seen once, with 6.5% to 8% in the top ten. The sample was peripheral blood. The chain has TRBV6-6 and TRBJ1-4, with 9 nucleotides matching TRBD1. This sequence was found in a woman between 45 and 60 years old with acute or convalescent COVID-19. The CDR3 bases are TGTGCCAGCAGTTATAGGGACAGGGTTGAAAAACTGTTTTTT. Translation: CASSYRDRVEKLFF.